The 20 T cell receptor beta chains in this list originate from one sample, sequenced in a study of blood T cell repertoires in COVID-19 (dated by TCRdb to between 2020 and 2021). The receptor library was made with the immunoSEQ multiplex PCR assay. TCRdb re-hosts the immuneACCESS table, in-frame sequences only. Its copies lack some clones; in the studies checked, an unresolved V gene accounts for under half of them, and the cause for the rest is not known. This sample gives about 50,000 clones in total; roughly 84% of them show up just once. 5.5% to 7.5% of the sample comes from the top ten. Sequencing was carried out using peripheral blood. These receptor sequences come from a man between 50 and 59 years old with active COVID-19.

This chain connects TRBV7-2 to TRBJ2-7, with no clear D. Trimming pared 6 bases from V and 2 bases from J, leaving 5 bases between. Looked up from germline, CDR1 is SGHTA and CDR2 is FQGNSA. The CDR3 contains 11 residues. The CDR3 region is CASSSTYEQYF. DNA for the CDR3: TGTGCCAGCAGTTCTACCTACGAGCAGTACTTC.

The V and J genes are TRBV18 and TRBJ2-2; maybe TRBD2 (6 bases). Deletions cut 8 bases from V and 5 bases from J, with 18 bases between. Germline assignment: CDR1 KGHSH and CDR2 LQKENI. The CDR3 contains 15 residues. The CDR3 sequence: CASPRGTRGTGELFF. The DNA for the CDR3 is TGTGCCAGCCCAAGAGGGACCCGGGGGACCGGGGAGCTGTTTTTT.

The genes are TRBV24-1 and TRBJ2-1; TRBD1 matches 7 bases. The germline V gene encodes CDR1 KGHDR and CDR2 SFDVKD. This CDR3 has 13 amino acids. After removal of 7 bases from V and 6 bases from J, the junction contained 5 bases not matched to a gene. CDR3 region: CATSGDSANEQFF. In DNA, the CDR3 is TGTGCCACCAGCGGGGACAGCGCCAATGAGCAGTTCTTC.

DNA for the CDR3: TGTGCCAGCAGTGAAAGGGCGGGCCTGGGGACTTCTGGAAACACCATATATTTT. It yields the protein CASSERAGLGTSGNTIYF. The V call is TRBV6-1, the J call TRBJ1-3, with a possible D match to TRBD1 (5 bases). Germline V gives CDR1 MNHNS, CDR2 SASEGT. This CDR3 is 18 amino acids long. Trimming removed 2 bases at V and 1 base at J, with 18 bases between.

The V call is TRBV12-3 or TRBV12-4, the J call TRBJ2-5, with TRBD2 matching 7 bases. This CDR3 region has 12 residues. The ends lost 8 bases at V and 8 bases at J; junction bases unmatched: 8. CDR3 sequence: CASPGTKRTQYF. The CDR3 nucleotides read TGTGCCAGCCCCGGGACTAAGAGAACCCAGTACTTC.

The V call is TRBV29-1, the J call TRBJ1-1; 11 bases fit TRBD1. Trimming cost V 6 bases and J 5 bases; bases outside gene matches: 2. Germline loops: CDR1 SQVTM, CDR2 ANQGSEA. The CDR3 sequence is 12 residues long. CDR3 region: CSVRDRGTEAFF. The DNA for the CDR3 is TGCAGCGTGCGGGACAGGGGGACTGAAGCTTTCTTT.

The chain combines TRBV7-9 with TRBJ1-1, with TRBD1 identical over 7 bases. V shed 5 bases and J 4 bases; nucleotides not matched to a gene: 10. This CDR3 is built from 15 residues. Germline V CDR1 and CDR2: SEHNR, FQNEAQ (reference sequence). This CDR3 reads CASSPRQGYGTEAFF. The CDR3 DNA sequence: TGTGCCAGCAGCCCGCGACAGGGATACGGCACTGAAGCTTTCTTT.

This clone has at least ten counts. The rearrangement links TRBV6-1 to TRBJ1-5; 7 nucleotides line up with TRBD1. The J segment lost 6 bases and the V segment lost 1 base, leaving 6 bases of the junction unmatched. The CDR3 has 15 residues. Germline loops: CDR1 MNHNS, CDR2 SASEGT. CDR3 amino acids: CASSEGRGVGQPQHF. The CDR3 DNA is TGTGCCAGCAGTGAAGGCAGGGGGGTGGGTCAGCCCCAGCATTTT.

In this sample, this clone turned up a few times. The rearrangement uses TRBV5-4 and TRBJ2-1; the match to TRBD2 covers 9 bases. Germline V gene data show CDR1 as SGHNT and CDR2 as YYREEE (reference sequence). The junction had 7 bases not matched to a gene; V was cut back by 4 bases and J by 5 bases. This CDR3 has 15 amino acids. The CDR3 DNA is TGTGCCAGCAGCCCTCGTGGCGGGAGGGACAATGAGCAGTTCTTC. This codes for CASSPRGGRDNEQFF.

The rearrangement links TRBV6-6 to TRBJ1-2; D not certain. CDR1 MNHNY and CDR2 SVGAGI come from the germline V gene (reference sequence). The CDR3 has 14 amino acids. V was cut by 6 bases and J by 8 bases, with 19 bases left in between. CDR3 amino acids: CASSPEVGIPGYTF. The CDR3 DNA reads as TGTGCCAGCAGCCCCGAAGTCGGGATTCCAGGCTACACCTTC.

The chain has TRBV27 and TRBJ2-5; the match to TRBD2 covers 8 bases. Germline values: CDR1 MNHEY, CDR2 SMNVEV (reference sequence). This CDR3 region has 18 residues. The J segment lost 5 bases and the V segment lost 5 bases, leaving 19 bases of the junction unmatched. The CDR3 DNA reads TGTGCCAGCAGTCCCCGGGCCGTCACTAGCGGAGGGTGGGAGACCCAGTACTTC. It codes for CASSPRAVTSGGWETQYF.

J is TRBJ2-1 and V is TRBV5-1; TRBD2 agrees at 8 bases. This CDR3 has 15 residues. From germline, CDR1 is SGHRS and CDR2 YFSETQ. The V and J ends lost 2 bases and 2 bases, in that order; junction bases with no gene match: 3. For the CDR3, the DNA is TGCGCCAGCAGCTTACGAGCGGGGGCCTACAATGAGCAGTTCTTC. Protein product: CASSLRAGAYNEQFF.

CDR3 DNA: TGTGCCTGGAGTGTAGGGGGCTATGGGAGCAATCAGCCCCAGCATTTT. This encodes CAWSVGGYGSNQPQHF. The chain recombines TRBV30 with TRBJ1-5, with 7 bases aligning to TRBD1. Trimming took 0 bases from V and 1 from J; bases not matched to a gene: 6. This CDR3 is built from 16 residues. Per the germline V gene, CDR1 is GTSNPN and CDR2 is SVGIG (reference sequence).

CDR3 sequence: CASSLQGGSDGYTF. The CDR3 nucleotides are TGTGCCAGCTCACTTCAAGGGGGCTCGGATGGCTACACCTTC. The V and J genes are TRBV18 and TRBJ1-2; TRBD1 matches at 7 bases. CDR3 size: 14 residues. Germline trimming cut 4 bases from V and 6 bases from J; bases unmatched to any gene: 8. Germline V gene data show CDR1 as KGHSH and CDR2 as LQKENI.

The CDR3 DNA is TGCGCCAGCAGCCAAGGACAGTATAATTCACCCCTCCACTTT. Protein product: CASSQGQYNSPLHF. This chain uses TRBV4-3 with TRBJ1-6; perhaps TRBD1 as D (5 bases). Deletions cut 1 base from V and 4 bases from J, with 5 bases between. The CDR3 extends over 14 amino acids. Germline-derived CDR1 and CDR2 are LGHNA and YSLEER.

This chain connects TRBV27 to TRBJ2-2, with 7 bases aligning to TRBD1. Germline trimming cut 6 bases from V and 6 bases from J; bases unmatched to any gene: 7. The CDR3 contains 14 residues. CDR1 and CDR2 from the germline V gene are MNHEY and SMNVEV (reference sequence). In DNA form, the CDR3 reads TGTGCCAGCAGCCCTCTCACAGGGGCCGGGGAGCTGTTTTTT. This translates into CASSPLTGAGELFF.

Worth noting for this clone: Other DNA sequences in the same sample also yield this CDR3. The chain combines TRBV19 with TRBJ2-1; 12 bases fit TRBD2. The V segment lost 9 bases and the J segment 5 bases; nucleotides outside the gene matches: 5. Germline CDR1 reads LNHDA; CDR2 reads SQIVND (reference sequence). There are 14 residues in the CDR3. Here the CDR3 DNA reads TGTGCCAGCCGACTAGCGGGAGTGAACAATGAGCAGTTCTTC. Encoded protein: CASRLAGVNNEQFF.

The V call is TRBV3-1 (or the pseudogene TRBV3-2), the J call TRBJ1-4, with 11 positions matching TRBD1. The ends lost 1 base at V and 7 bases at J; junction bases unmatched: 2. Germline lookup yields CDR1 LGHDT and CDR2 YNNKEL (reference sequence). The CDR3 spans 15 residues. The CDR3 spells CASSQGDRGTEKLFF. The CDR3 region has the DNA TGTGCCAGCAGCCAAGGGGACAGGGGGACTGAAAAACTGTTTTTT.

This clone occurred a few times. At the DNA level, this CDR3 is encoded by other sequences in the same sample as well. As DNA, the CDR3 is TGTGCCAGCTCACCATTGGACAGGGATTCACCCCTCCACTTT. This codes for CASSPLDRDSPLHF. The chain has TRBV18 and TRBJ1-6; 8 nucleotides align to TRBD1. There are 14 residues in the CDR3. Germline CDR1 KGHSH, CDR2 LQKENI. J was trimmed by 8 bases and V by 2 bases; bases with no gene match: 2.

The count of this clone is one. The chain carries TRBV21-1 and TRBJ2-7; the DNA was not compared with TRBD2, the D call given in the table. TRBV21-1 constitutes a pseudogene. The CDR3 length is 13 residues. DNA of the CDR3: TGTGCCAGAATTAGGGAGGGGCGGGACGAGCAGTACTTC. Translated, it gives CARIREGRDEQYF.